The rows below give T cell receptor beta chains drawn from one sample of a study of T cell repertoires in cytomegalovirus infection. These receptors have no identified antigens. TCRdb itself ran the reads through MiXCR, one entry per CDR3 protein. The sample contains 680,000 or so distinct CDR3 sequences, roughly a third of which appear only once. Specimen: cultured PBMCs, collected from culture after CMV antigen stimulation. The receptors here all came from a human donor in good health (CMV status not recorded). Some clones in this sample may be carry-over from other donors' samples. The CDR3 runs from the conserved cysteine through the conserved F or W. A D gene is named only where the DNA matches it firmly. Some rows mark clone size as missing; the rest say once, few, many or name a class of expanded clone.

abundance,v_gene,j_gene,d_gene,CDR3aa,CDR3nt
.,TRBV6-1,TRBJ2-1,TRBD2,CASSPPTSGRGSYNEQFF,TGTGCCAGCAGTCCGCCCACTAGCGGGAGAGGCTCCTACAATGAGCAGTTCTTC
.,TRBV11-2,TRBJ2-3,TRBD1,CASSLVGTGSTQYF,TGTGCCAGCAGCTTAGTAGGGACAGGGTCTACGCAGTATTTT
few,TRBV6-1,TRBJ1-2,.,CASSEILENYGYTF,TGTGCCAGCAGTGAAATCCTGGAGAACTATGGCTACACCTTC
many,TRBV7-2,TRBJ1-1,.,CASSPGPGRYTEAFF,TGTGCCAGCAGCCCGGGACCAGGGCGCTACACTGAAGCTTTCTTT
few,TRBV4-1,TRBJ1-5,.,CASSQVGRFRAQHF,TGCGCCAGCAGCCAAGTTGGCCGCTTTCGGGCCCAGCATTTT
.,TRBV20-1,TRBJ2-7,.,CSARSAGPSDEQYF,TGCAGTGCTAGATCCGCGGGACCCTCAGACGAGCAGTACTTC
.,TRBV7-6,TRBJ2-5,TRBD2,CASSRERGQETQYF,TGTGCCAGCAGCCGCGAGCGGGGACAAGAGACCCAGTACTTC
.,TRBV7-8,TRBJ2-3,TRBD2,CAVAGGPTDTQYF,TGTGCCGTCGCGGGGGGTCCCACAGATACGCAGTATTTT
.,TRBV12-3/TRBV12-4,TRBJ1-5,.,CASSLGEGGMGPQHF,TGTGCCAGCAGCCTGGGGGAAGGGGGAATGGGGCCCCAGCATTTT
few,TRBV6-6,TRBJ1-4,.,CASSYRAGEEKLFF,TGTGCCAGCAGTTACCGGGCGGGGGAGGAAAAACTGTTTTTT
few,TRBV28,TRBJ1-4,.,CASSPPRGKLFF,TGTGCCAGCAGCCCCCCCAGGGGAAAACTGTTTTTT
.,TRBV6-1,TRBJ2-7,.,CASSGTDLREQYF,TGTGCCAGCAGTGGGACGGACCTTCGTGAGCAGTACTTC
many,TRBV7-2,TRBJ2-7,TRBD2,CASSSGRTSGSYEQYF,TGTGCCAGCAGCTCCGGGAGGACTAGCGGATCCTACGAGCAGTACTTC
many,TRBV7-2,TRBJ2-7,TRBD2,CASSSPTSGKRRAYEQYF,TGTGCCAGCAGCTCCCCGACTAGCGGGAAAAGGAGGGCCTACGAGCAGTACTTC
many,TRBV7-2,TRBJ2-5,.,CASSLFSSWGETQYF,TGTGCCAGCAGCCTGTTTTCGTCCTGGGGAGAGACCCAGTACTTC
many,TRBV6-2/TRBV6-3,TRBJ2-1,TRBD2,CASRSGSSYNEQFF,TGTGCCAGCCGGAGCGGGAGCTCCTACAATGAGCAGTTCTTC
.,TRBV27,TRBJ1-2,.,CASRRSGQANYGYTF,TGTGCCAGCAGAAGGTCAGGTCAGGCTAACTATGGCTACACCTTC
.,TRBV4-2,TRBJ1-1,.,CASSRESVNTEAFF,TGTGCCAGCAGCCGAGAGTCTGTGAACACTGAAGCTTTCTTT
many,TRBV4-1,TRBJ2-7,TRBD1,CASSQGTGVYEQYF,TGCGCCAGCAGCCAAGGGACAGGGGTTTACGAGCAGTACTTC
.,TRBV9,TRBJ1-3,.,CASSVDGGRNTIYF,TGTGCCAGCAGCGTAGATGGGGGGAGAAACACCATATATTTT
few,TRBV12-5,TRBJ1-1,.,CASGLPTLFYFF,TGTGCTAGTGGTTTACCCACCCTTTTCTACTTCTTT
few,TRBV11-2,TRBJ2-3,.,CASSPYGTDTQYF,TGTGCCAGCAGCCCCTACGGCACAGATACGCAGTATTTT
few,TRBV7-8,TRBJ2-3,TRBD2,CASRTTSAYTDTQYF,TGTGCCAGCAGGACGACTAGCGCCTACACAGATACGCAGTATTTT
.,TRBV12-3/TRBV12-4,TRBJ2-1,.,CASSFGRAGWVASSYNEQFF,TGTGCCAGCAGTTTTGGGCGGGCGGGCTGGGTTGCGAGCTCCTACAATGAGCAGTTCTTC
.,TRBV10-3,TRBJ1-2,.,CAISGNQNYGYTF,TGTGCCATCAGTGGGAACCAGAACTATGGCTACACCTTC
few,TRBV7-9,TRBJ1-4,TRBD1,CASSPGTARGATNEKLFF,TGTGCCAGCAGCCCTGGGACAGCTAGGGGAGCAACTAATGAAAAACTGTTTTTT
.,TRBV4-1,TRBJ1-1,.,CASSQIPDLKRSGKQAFF,TGCGCCAGCAGCCAGATCCCGGATCTTAAACGTTCTGGGAAACAAGCTTTCTTT
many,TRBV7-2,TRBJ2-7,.,CASSFDNSYEQYF,TGTGCCAGCAGCTTTGACAACTCCTACGAGCAGTACTTC
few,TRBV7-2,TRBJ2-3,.,CASSPRRTTDTQYF,TGTGCCAGCAGCCCGAGGCGTACAACAGATACGCAGTATTTT
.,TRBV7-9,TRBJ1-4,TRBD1,CASSFTGTGTTNEKLFF,TGTGCCAGCAGCTTTACCGGGACAGGGACAACTAATGAAAAACTGTTTTTT
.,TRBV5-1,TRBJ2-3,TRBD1,CASSERPGQGKDTQYF,TGCGCCAGCAGCGAACGCCCGGGACAGGGTAAAGATACGCAGTATTTT
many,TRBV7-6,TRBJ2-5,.,CASSVREETQYF,TGTGCCAGCAGCGTCAGAGAAGAGACCCAGTACTTC
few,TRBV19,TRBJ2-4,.,CATRPPGGDIQYF,TGTGCCACCAGACCCCCCGGGGGAGACATTCAGTACTTC
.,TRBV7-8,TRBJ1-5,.,CASSPSGGGLYQPQHF,TGTGCCAGCAGCCCGTCGGGGGGGGGACTTTATCAGCCCCAGCATTTT
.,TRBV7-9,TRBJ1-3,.,CASSLAVRNTIYF,TGTGCCAGCAGCTTGGCCGTACGAAACACCATATATTTT
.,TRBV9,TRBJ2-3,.,CASSAVAGTDTQYF,TGTGCCAGCAGCGCAGTAGCGGGCACAGATACGCAGTATTTT
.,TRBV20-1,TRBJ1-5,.,CSARMTAYSNQPQHF,TGCAGTGCCAGAATGACAGCATATAGCAATCAGCCCCAGCATTTT
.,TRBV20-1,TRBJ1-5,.,CSARDSSFGYF,TGCAGTGCTAGAGACAGCTCTTTCGGGTATTTT
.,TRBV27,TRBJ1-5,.,CASSFRGRVGQPQHF,TGTGCCAGCAGTTTCAGGGGAAGGGTGGGTCAGCCCCAGCATTTT